This T cell receptor beta chain was sequenced for a study of post-analysis software for immune sequencing data. As regards this clonotype: Its antigen is unidentified.

The CDR3 loop spans 14 amino acids. V was pared by 2 bases and J by 5 bases, with 12 bases between. From germline, CDR1 is MNHEY and CDR2 SVGAGI. General observations from the study: A significant reduction in normalized Chao1 diversity was observed in multiple sclerosis patients versus controls. Patients carried roughly 5 TRBV segments more frequently than controls did, and TRBV5-6, TRBV5-1 and TRBV20-1 were among them. Strong co-clustering by F measure was seen for same-batch samples.

The library was made from cDNA and included unique molecular identifiers. T cells numbering roughly 1 to 10 million yielded cDNA molecules that totaled roughly 500,000. TCRdb called the PCR reads again in MiXCR, with one record for every CDR3 protein. The repertoire consists of roughly 800,000 distinct CDR3 sequences, with more than 45% occurring once and the leading ten covering roughly 4.9%. This TCR came from a girl aged 5 to 17 with multiple sclerosis. Input material: blood. This sequence joins TRBV6-5 and TRBJ2-5; maybe TRBD2 (5 bases). The CDR3 DNA reads as TGTGCCAGCAGTTACGCCAGCGGTAGGGAGACCCAGTACTTC. The encoded protein is CASSYASGRETQYF.